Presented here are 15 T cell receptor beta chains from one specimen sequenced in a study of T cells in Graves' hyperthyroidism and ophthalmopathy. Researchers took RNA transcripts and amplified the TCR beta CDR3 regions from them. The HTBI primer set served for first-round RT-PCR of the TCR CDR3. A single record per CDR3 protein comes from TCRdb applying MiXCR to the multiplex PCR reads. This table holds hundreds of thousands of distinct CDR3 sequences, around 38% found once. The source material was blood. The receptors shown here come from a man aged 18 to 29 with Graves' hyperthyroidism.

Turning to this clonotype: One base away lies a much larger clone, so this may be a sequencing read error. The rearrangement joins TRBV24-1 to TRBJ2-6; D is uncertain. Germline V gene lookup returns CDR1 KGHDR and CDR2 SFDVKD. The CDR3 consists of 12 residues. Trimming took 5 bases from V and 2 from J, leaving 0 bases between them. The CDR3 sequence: CATSAGANVLTF. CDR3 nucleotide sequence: TGTGCCACCAGTGCTGGGGCCAACGTCCTGACTTTC.

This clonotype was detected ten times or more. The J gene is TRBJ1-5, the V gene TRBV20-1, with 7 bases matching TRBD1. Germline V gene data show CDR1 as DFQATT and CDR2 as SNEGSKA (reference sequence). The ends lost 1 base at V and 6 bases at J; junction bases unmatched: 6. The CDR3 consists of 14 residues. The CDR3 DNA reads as TGCAGTGCTAGAGTTGCAGGGGGAGGTCAGCCCCAGCATTTT. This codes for CSARVAGGGQPQHF.

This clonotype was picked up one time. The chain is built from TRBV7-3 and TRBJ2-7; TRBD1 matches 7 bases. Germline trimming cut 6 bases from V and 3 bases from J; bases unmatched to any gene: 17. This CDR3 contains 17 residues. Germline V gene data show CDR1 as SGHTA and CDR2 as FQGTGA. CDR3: CASSPTLPGQTDYEQYF. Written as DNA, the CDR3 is TGTGCCAGCAGTCCTACCCTACCGGGACAGACTGACTACGAGCAGTACTTC. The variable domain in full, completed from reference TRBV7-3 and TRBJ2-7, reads GAGVSQTPSNKVTEKGKYVELRCDPISGHTALYWYRQSLGQGPEFLIYFQGTGAADDSGLPNDRFFAVRPEGSVSTLKIQRTERGDSAVYLCASSPTLPGQTDYEQYFGPGTRLTVT.

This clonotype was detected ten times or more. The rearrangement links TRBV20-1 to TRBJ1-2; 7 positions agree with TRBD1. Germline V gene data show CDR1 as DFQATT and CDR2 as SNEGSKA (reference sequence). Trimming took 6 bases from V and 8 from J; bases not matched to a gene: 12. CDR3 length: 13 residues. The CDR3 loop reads CSAWTGGTSGYTF. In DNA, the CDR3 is TGCAGTGCGTGGACAGGTGGTACGAGCGGCTACACCTTC.

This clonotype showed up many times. CDR3 DNA: TGTGCCAGTAGTATAGATCTCTCTGGGGCCAACGTCCTGACTTTC. Translated: CASSIDLSGANVLTF. The rearrangement uses TRBV19 and TRBJ2-6; D not resolved. V gave up 0 bases and J gave up 0 bases, with 3 bases separating them. In germline, CDR1 is LNHDA, CDR2 SQIVND (reference sequence). This CDR3 region has 15 residues.

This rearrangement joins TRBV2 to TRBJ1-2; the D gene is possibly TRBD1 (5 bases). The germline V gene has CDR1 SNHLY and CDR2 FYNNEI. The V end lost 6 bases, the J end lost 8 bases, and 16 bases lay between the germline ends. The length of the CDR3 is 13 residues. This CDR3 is CASSLRQLGGYTF. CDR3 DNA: TGTGCCAGCAGCCTCCGACAGTTGGGGGGCTACACCTTC.

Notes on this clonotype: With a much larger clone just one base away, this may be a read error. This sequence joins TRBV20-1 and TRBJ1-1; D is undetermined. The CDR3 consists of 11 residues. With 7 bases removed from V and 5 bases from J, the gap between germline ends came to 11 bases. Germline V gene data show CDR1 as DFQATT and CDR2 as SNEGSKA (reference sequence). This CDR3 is CSDSTTTEAFF. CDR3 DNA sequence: TGCAGTGATAGTACTACAACTGAAGCTTTCTTT.

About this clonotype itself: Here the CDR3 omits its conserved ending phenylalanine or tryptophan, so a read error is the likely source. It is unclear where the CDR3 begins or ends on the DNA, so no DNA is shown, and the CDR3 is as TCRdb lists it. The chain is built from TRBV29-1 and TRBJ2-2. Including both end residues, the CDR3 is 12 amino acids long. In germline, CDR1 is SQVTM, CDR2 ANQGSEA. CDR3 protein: CSVAENTGELLS.

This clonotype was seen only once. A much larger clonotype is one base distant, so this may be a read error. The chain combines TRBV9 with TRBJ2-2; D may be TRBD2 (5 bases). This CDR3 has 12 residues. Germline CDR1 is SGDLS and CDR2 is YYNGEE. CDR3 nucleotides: TGTGCCAGCAGCGCCCCCACCGGGAAGCTGTTTTTT. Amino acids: CASSAPTGKLFF.

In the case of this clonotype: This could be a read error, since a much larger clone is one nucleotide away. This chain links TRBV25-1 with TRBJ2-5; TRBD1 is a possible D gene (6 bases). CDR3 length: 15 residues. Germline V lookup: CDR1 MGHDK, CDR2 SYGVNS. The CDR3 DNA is TGTGCCGGCAGTGAAAAAAGGACAGCCCGGGAGACCCAGTACTTC. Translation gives CAGSEKRTARETQYF.

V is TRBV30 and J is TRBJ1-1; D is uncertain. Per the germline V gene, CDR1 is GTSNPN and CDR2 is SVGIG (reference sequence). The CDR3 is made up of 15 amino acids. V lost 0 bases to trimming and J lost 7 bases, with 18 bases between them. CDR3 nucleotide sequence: TGTGCCTGGAGTGTACAAGAAGGGCGTGAGGGTGAAGCTTTCTTT. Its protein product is CAWSVQEGREGEAFF.

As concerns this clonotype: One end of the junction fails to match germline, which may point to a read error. CDR3 region: CSAGDLRGPYEQYF. CDR3 in DNA: TGCAGTGCTGGAGATTTGAGGGGCCCCTACGAGCAGTACTTC. The V gene is TRBV20-1, the J gene TRBJ2-7; perhaps D is TRBD1 or TRBD2 (5 bases each). This CDR3 is 14 amino acids long. The germline V gene has CDR1 DFQATT and CDR2 SNEGSKA (reference sequence).

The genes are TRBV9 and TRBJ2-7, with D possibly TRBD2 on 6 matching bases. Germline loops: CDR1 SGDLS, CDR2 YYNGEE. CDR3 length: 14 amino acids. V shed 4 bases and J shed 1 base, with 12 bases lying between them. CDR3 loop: CASSPSAGSYEQYF. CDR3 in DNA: TGTGCCAGCAGCCCGTCCGCGGGGTCCTACGAGCAGTACTTC.

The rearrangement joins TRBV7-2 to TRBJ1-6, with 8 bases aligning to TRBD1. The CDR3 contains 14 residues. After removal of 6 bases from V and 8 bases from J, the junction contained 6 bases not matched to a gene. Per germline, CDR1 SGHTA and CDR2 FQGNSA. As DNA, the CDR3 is TGTGCCAGCAGGCGGGACAGGTTATATTCACCCCTCCACTTT. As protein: CASRRDRLYSPLHF.

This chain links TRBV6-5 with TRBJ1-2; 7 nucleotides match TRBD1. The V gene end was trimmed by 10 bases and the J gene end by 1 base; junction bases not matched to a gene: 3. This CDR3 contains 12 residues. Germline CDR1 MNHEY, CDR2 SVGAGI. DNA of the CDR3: TGTGCCATCTGGGACAGTAACTATGGCTACACCTTC. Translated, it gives CAIWDSNYGYTF.